These T cell receptor beta chains were read from a single sample in a study of patients and donors after allogeneic stem cell transplantation. TCRdb reprocessed the RT-PCR reads with MiXCR, giving one entry per CDR3 protein. This sample has 900,000 to 1,000,000 distinct CDR3 sequences, with around 17% found just once. The sequenced sample was blood, either unsorted or a sorted T cell fraction (not recorded which). The receptors here all came from a human donor who was either an allogeneic HSCT recipient or a stem cell or donor lymphocyte infusion donor (not recorded which). It is not recorded whose cells these are; they may come from a transplant donor. CDR3s include the opening cysteine and the closing phenylalanine or tryptophan. The D gene is left open where the match is weak. Only part of the rows carry a size: once, few, many, or a class if the clone is expanded.

TRBJ2-7 TRBD1 TRBV5-1 - 16 CASSLGGTGKVSEQYF TGCGCCAGCAGCTTGGGGGGGACAGGGAAAGTTTCGGAGCAGTACTTC
TRBJ2-3 TRBD2 TRBV6-5 few 16 CASSYSSGGSTDTQYF TGTGCCAGCAGTTACTCTAGCGGGGGGTCCACAGATACGCAGTATTTT
TRBJ2-5 TRBD2 TRBV20-1 - 15 CSASGTSGKRETQYF TGCAGTGCTTCCGGGACTAGCGGGAAGAGGGAGACCCAGTACTTC
TRBJ2-3 TRBD2 TRBV12-3/TRBV12-4 few 16 CASSLFGREGLNTQYF TGTGCCAGCAGTTTATTCGGGCGGGAGGGCCTAAATACGCAGTATTTT
TRBJ2-7 - TRBV5-1 - 13 CASSQGRNYEQYF TGCGCCAGCAGCCAGGGACGTAACTACGAGCAGTACTTC
TRBJ2-3 - TRBV12-3/TRBV12-4 - 15 CASSWGRGGTDTQYF TGTGCCAGCAGTTGGGGACGAGGGGGGACAGATACGCAGTATTTT
TRBJ1-5 - TRBV12-3/TRBV12-4 few 16 CASSPGPLNSNQPQHF TGTGCCAGCAGCCCGGGACCGCTAAATAGCAATCAGCCCCAGCATTTT
TRBJ1-1 - TRBV6-2/TRBV6-3 - 15 CASSYFTGIYTEAFF TGTGCCAGCAGTTACTTCACAGGGATTTACACTGAAGCTTTCTTT
TRBJ2-1 - TRBV12-3/TRBV12-4 few 13 CASSSLVFDEQFF TGTGCCAGCAGCTCCCTAGTTTTTGATGAGCAGTTCTTC
TRBJ2-2 - TRBV5-1 - 16 CASSFLVTANTGELFF TGCGCCAGCAGCTTCCTAGTGACCGCGAACACCGGGGAGCTGTTTTTT
TRBJ2-3 TRBD2 TRBV12-3/TRBV12-4 - 15 CASSFTSGTTDTQYF TGTGCCAGCAGTTTCACTAGCGGAACCACAGATACGCAGTATTTT
TRBJ2-7 TRBD1 TRBV9 - 14 CASSVDRDRAEQYF TGTGCCAGCAGCGTAGATCGGGACAGGGCCGAGCAGTACTTC
TRBJ2-2 - TRBV18 few 13 CASSPEPTGELFF TGTGCCAGCTCACCAGAACCCACCGGGGAGCTGTTTTTT
TRBJ2-4 - TRBV27 - 16 CASSLGQLLAKNIQYF TGTGCCAGCAGTCTTGGACAGCTTCTAGCCAAAAACATTCAGTACTTC
TRBJ2-3 - TRBV9 few 14 CASNDGGGPDTQYF TGTGCCAGCAACGACGGGGGCGGCCCAGATACGCAGTATTTT
TRBJ2-3 TRBD2 TRBV3-1 - 16 CASSQALAGGADTQYF TGTGCCAGCAGCCAAGCCCTAGCGGGAGGGGCAGATACGCAGTATTTT
TRBJ1-4 - TRBV29-1 - 14 CSVGGRGANEKLFF TGCAGCGTTGGGGGTAGGGGGGCGAATGAAAAACTGTTTTTT
TRBJ2-3 - TRBV24-1 few 16 CATSDSPWDFTDTQYF TGTGCCACCAGTGACTCCCCGTGGGACTTCACAGATACGCAGTATTTT
TRBJ2-5 TRBD1 TRBV7-3 few 15 CASSLGDSLQETQYF TGTGCCAGCAGCTTGGGGGACAGCCTCCAAGAGACCCAGTACTTC
TRBJ2-7 - TRBV20-1 few 14 CSARSGLLFYEQYF TGCAGTGCTAGATCTGGGCTACTCTTCTACGAGCAGTACTTC
TRBJ1-4 - TRBV9 - 14 CASSVLPEFEKLFF TGTGCCAGCAGCGTACTTCCCGAGTTCGAAAAACTGTTTTTT
TRBJ1-6 - TRBV4-1 - 15 CASSPIMAGQSPLHF TGCGCCAGCAGCCCAATAATGGCAGGGCAATCACCCCTCCACTTT
TRBJ1-2 - TRBV5-1 - 13 CASSLGTDRGYTF TGCGCCAGCAGCTTGGGTACAGACCGGGGCTACACCTTC